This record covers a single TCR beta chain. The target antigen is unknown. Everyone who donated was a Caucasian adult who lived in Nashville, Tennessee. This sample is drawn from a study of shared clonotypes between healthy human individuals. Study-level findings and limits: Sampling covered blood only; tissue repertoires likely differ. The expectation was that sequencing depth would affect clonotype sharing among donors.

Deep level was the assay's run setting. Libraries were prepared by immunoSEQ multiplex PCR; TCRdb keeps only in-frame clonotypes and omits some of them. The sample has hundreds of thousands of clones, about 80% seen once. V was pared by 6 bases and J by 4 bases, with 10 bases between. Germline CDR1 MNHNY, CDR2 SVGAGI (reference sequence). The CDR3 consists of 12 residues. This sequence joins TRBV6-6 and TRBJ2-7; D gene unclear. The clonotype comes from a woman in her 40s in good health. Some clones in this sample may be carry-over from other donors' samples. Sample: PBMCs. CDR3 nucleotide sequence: TGTGCCAGCAGGTCCCCCTCGTACGAGCAGTACTTC. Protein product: CASRSPSYEQYF.